These 3 T cell receptor beta chains share one sample of origin, sequenced in a study of blood T cell repertoires in COVID-19. Method: immunoSEQ multiplex PCR; TCRdb's copy keeps in-frame clones and lacks some. The top ten hold 4.8% of the sample, which has tens of thousands of clones, more than 75% seen once. Input material: peripheral blood. The receptors were gathered from a human donor in a cohort sampled during active COVID-19.

V is TRBV11-3 and J is TRBJ2-7, with 8 bases aligning to TRBD2. The CDR3 has 15 residues. The junction had 2 bases not matched to a gene; V was cut back by 1 base and J by 0 bases. CDR1 and CDR2 from the germline V gene are SGHNT and YENEEA. The CDR3, as DNA: TGTGCCAGCAGCTTAGTAGCGGGAAGCTCCTACGAGCAGTACTTC. Encoded protein: CASSLVAGSSYEQYF.

V usage is TRBV28 and J usage is TRBJ2-1, with 13 bases matching TRBD2. V trimming: 10 bases; J trimming: 7 bases; junction bases outside the gene matches: 4. CDR1 and CDR2 (germline): MDHEN, SYDVKM. The CDR3 sequence is 13 residues long. The CDR3 protein is CATRLAGGNEQFF. CDR3 DNA: TGTGCCACCAGACTAGCGGGAGGTAATGAGCAGTTCTTC.

This clone was detected once. The chain employs TRBV7-6 and TRBJ2-1, with D perhaps matching TRBD1 (5 bases). V lost 2 bases to trimming and J lost 4 bases, with 18 bases between them. The CDR3 has 17 amino acids. Per the germline V gene, CDR1 is SGHVS and CDR2 is FNYEAQ. CDR3 DNA: TGTGCCAGCAGCTTACGAGAAGGGTTTGGGGCTTACAATGAGCAGTTCTTC. Protein sequence: CASSLREGFGAYNEQFF.